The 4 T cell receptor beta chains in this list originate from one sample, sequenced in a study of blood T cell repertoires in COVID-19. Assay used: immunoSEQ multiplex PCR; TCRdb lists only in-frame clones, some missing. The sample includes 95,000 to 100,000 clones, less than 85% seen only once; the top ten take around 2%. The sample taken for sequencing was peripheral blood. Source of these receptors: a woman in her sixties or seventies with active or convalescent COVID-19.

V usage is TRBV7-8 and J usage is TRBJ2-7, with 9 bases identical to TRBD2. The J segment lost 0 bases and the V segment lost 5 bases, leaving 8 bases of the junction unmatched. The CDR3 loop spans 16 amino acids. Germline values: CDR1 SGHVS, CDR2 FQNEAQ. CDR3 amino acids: CASSLGLAPRSYEQYF. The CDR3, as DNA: TGTGCCAGCAGCCTGGGACTAGCACCCCGCTCCTACGAGCAGTACTTC.

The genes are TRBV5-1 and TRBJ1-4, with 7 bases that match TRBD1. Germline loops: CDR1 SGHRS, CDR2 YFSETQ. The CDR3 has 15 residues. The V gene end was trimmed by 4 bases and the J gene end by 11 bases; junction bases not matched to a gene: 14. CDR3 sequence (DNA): TGCGCCAGCAGCCCGGGACAGCTTGAGGGTGAGAAACTGTTTTTT. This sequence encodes CASSPGQLEGEKLFF.

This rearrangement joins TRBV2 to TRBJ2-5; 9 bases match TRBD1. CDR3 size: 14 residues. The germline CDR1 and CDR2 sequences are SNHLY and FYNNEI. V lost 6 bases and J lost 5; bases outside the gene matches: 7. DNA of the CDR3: TGTGCCAGCAGCAAGGACAGGGGAAGGGAGACCCAGTACTTC. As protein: CASSKDRGRETQYF.

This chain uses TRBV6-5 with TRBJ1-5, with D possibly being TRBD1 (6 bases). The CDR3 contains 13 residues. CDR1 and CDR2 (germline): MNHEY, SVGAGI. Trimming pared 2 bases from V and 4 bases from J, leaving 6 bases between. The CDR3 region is CASSYGQNQPQHF. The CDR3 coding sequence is TGTGCCAGCAGTTACGGACAGAATCAGCCCCAGCATTTT.